This T cell receptor beta chain derives from a study of response to subunit inactivated influenza vaccine (dated by TCRdb to 2016 to 2019). Regarding the research as a whole: To follow how T cells responded to a trivalent subunit inactivated influenza vaccine, the researchers relied on deep quantitative profiling of the T cell receptor repertoire.

Library generation was performed with RT-PCR. Sequenced using an Illumina HiSeq 2500. TCRdb itself trimmed the public reads at Q25 with fastp, ran MiXCR and retained productive beta chains. Rows with a matching CDR3 protein are joined into one entry that keeps the most common DNA and genes. The sample has around 530,000 distinct CDR3 sequences on record, about an eighth of them singletons. The top ten constitute about 10% of the sample. Broader findings and caveats from the paper: The authors suggested that each seasonal influenza vaccination may recruit only a limited number of new T cells.

CDR1 and CDR2 are read off the germline V gene as SGHAT and FQNNGV. Trimming costs V 4 bases and J 2 bases, and their ends lie 14 bases apart. Including cysteine and phenylalanine, the CDR3 has 15 amino acids. The kept DNA is CDR3 alone, 45 bases in frame from the first base. To note about this clonotype: The antigen this receptor binds is unknown. No base-level quality is on record; no much larger clone is a single base apart.

This TCR derives from a man aged 45-65 years who received an inactivated influenza vaccine. Donor details come from another sample of the same person, matched by shared clones. Here the sequenced sample was PBMCs from blood, taken on the day of vaccination. The chain links TRBV11-2 with TRBJ2-5; confidence is insufficient to name the D gene. The CDR3 has the sequence CASSSSAPPQETQYF. In nucleotides, the sequence is TGTGCCAGCAGCTCATCAGCGCCACCTCAAGAGACCCAGTACTTC.